The present T cell receptor beta chain was sequenced within a study of CD8 T cells in Susac syndrome. RNA amounts of roughly 0.5 to 1 ug underwent reverse transcription with random hexamers. Amplification of TCR beta CDR3 used immunoSEQ multiplex PCR across 54 Vbeta and 13 Jbeta. TCRdb re-called the immunoSEQ multiplex PCR reads through MiXCR, storing one row per CDR3 protein. This table has about 200,000 distinct CDR3 sequences, about 94% appearing once. FACS enriched CD8+ TEMRA cells, while bulk CD8+ and CD4+ were negatively isolated. V gave up 6 bases and J gave up 7 bases; unmatched junction bases: 8. This CDR3 contains 15 residues. The germline gives CDR1 DFQATT, CDR2 SNEGSKA (reference sequence).

This receptor was taken from a human donor with multiple sclerosis. V is TRBV20-1 and J is TRBJ2-1; 14 positions match TRBD2. Sequencing was done on a sample of CD4+ T cells from PBMCs. CDR3 amino acids: CSAIVGLAGENEQFF. The CDR3, as DNA: TGCAGTGCCATAGTGGGACTAGCGGGAGAGAATGAGCAGTTCTTC.